This TCR beta chain is drawn from a study of blood T cells in healthy people across ages. A second roughly 6 to 12 cycle PCR used barcoded and J-beta primers. TCRdb analysed the 5' RACE reads with MiXCR anew, one entry per CDR3 protein. The sample gives about 1.4 million distinct CDR3 sequences, 59% of which show up once; 6.5% to 8.5% is in the top ten. Isolation of PBMCs gave at least 7 million cells per sample. This TCR was sampled from a young man in good health. Sequencing input: blood.

The CDR3 spells CASSLPQMNTEAFF. The DNA of the CDR3 is TGTGCCAGCAGCTTACCCCAGATGAACACTGAAGCTTTCTTT. The chain carries TRBV7-2 and TRBJ1-1; D is unclear. Trimming pared 2 bases from V and 0 bases from J, leaving 7 bases between. This CDR3 contains 14 residues. Germline loops: CDR1 SGHTA, CDR2 FQGNSA.